These T cell receptor beta chains were read from a single sample in a study of blood T cells in healthy people across ages. In TCRdb, the 5' RACE reads were re-called with MiXCR into one record per CDR3 protein. The sample lists around 1,700,000 distinct CDR3 sequences; roughly 27% were seen once. Sequences were obtained from blood. The receptors shown here come from a woman younger than 45 in good health. Both conserved end residues are part of each CDR3. A D gene is named only where the DNA matches it firmly. Clone sizes are given selectively: once, few, many, or a class where the clone is expanded.

clone_size	v_call	d_call	j_call	cdr3_aa	cdr3_nt
many	TRBV7-9	NA	TRBJ2-7	CASSYPGRPSYEQYF	TGTGCCAGCAGTTACCCAGGTCGGCCCTCCTACGAGCAGTACTTC
many	TRBV5-1	NA	TRBJ2-5	CASSAGTGQETQYF	TGCGCCAGCAGCGCGGGGACGGGCCAAGAGACCCAGTACTTC
few	TRBV5-6	NA	TRBJ2-1	CASSWDLNRGEQFF	TGTGCCAGCAGCTGGGACTTAAACCGGGGGGAGCAGTTCTTC
NA	TRBV29-1	NA	TRBJ2-1	CSVVDAQFGNEQFF	TGCAGCGTCGTGGACGCACAATTCGGGAATGAGCAGTTCTTC
few	TRBV12-3/TRBV12-4	NA	TRBJ1-5	CASRETGTQPQHF	TGTGCCAGCAGAGAGACAGGAACGCAGCCCCAGCATTTT
NA	TRBV6-2/TRBV6-3	TRBD2	TRBJ2-1	CASHSGRAFGSYNEQCF	TGTGCCAGCCACAGCGGGAGGGCTTTCGGCTCCTACAATGAGCAGTGCTTC
few	TRBV10-2	TRBD2	TRBJ2-7	CASSDTSGRTNSYEQYF	TGCGCCAGCAGCGACACTAGCGGGAGGACGAACTCCTACGAGCAGTACTTC
NA	TRBV19	NA	TRBJ1-1	CASTVQRSDPGAFF	TGTGCCAGTACCGTTCAACGGTCCGACCCCGGTGCTTTCTTT
few	TRBV2	NA	TRBJ2-7	CASSRERRYNEQYF	TGTGCCAGCAGTCGGGAGCGGCGCTACAATGAGCAGTACTTC
NA	TRBV4-1	TRBD1	TRBJ1-5	CASSRPGQGSNQPQHF	TGCGCCAGCAGCCGCCCGGGACAGGGAAGCAATCAGCCCCAGCATTTT
NA	TRBV27	NA	TRBJ2-1	CASSSIRQVRDEQFF	TGTGCCAGCAGTTCTATTCGACAGGTGCGCGATGAGCAGTTCTTC
NA	TRBV7-9	TRBD2	TRBJ2-1	CASGTTGTIYNEQFF	TGTGCCAGCGGCACTACCGGGACTATATACAATGAGCAGTTCTTC
NA	TRBV12-3/TRBV12-4	NA	TRBJ2-3	CTSGRRQGSDTQYF	TGTACCAGCGGCAGGAGGCAGGGTTCAGATACGCAATATTTT
NA	TRBV7-3	TRBD1	TRBJ1-1	CASSWDRTTEAFF	TGTGCCAGCAGCTGGGACAGGACGACTGAAGCTTTCTTT
few	TRBV28	NA	TRBJ2-3	CASRALGFTDTQYF	TGTGCCAGCAGGGCACTAGGGTTCACAGATACGCAGTATTTT
NA	TRBV10-3	NA	TRBJ1-5	CAPRVEGPQHF	TGTGCCCCTCGAGTTGAAGGGCCCCAGCATTTT
NA	TRBV5-5	TRBD2	TRBJ2-1	CASGLGGDDEQFF	TGTGCCAGCGGCTTGGGGGGGGATGATGAGCAGTTCTTC
NA	TRBV19	TRBD2	TRBJ2-1	CASSSHSGTSEDNEQFF	TGTGCCAGTAGTAGCCACTCCGGGACTAGCGAGGACAATGAGCAGTTCTTC
NA	TRBV30	TRBD1	TRBJ2-1	CAWDRVDEQFF	TGTGCCTGGGACAGGGTCGATGAGCAGTTCTTC
once	TRBV4-1	NA	TRBJ1-1	CASSPVRGDQNTEAFF	TGCGCCAGCAGTCCCGTCAGGGGCGATCAGAACACTGAAGCTTTCTTT
NA	TRBV28	NA	TRBJ2-1	CASSITGPETQFF	TGTGCCAGCAGTATAACGGGTCCGGAGACCCAGTTCTTC
many	TRBV9	NA	TRBJ2-6	CASSAWGAAGANVLTF	TGTGCCAGCAGCGCTTGGGGGGCGGCTGGGGCCAACGTCCTGACTTTC
few	TRBV6-5	TRBD1	TRBJ2-6	CASSFRTGGAGANVLTF	TGTGCCAGCAGTTTCCGGACAGGGGGCGCTGGGGCCAACGTCCTGACTTTC
NA	TRBV12-3/TRBV12-4	NA	TRBJ2-3	CASSSQGTSTDTQYF	TGTGCCAGCAGTTCACAGGGCACAAGCACAGATACGCAGTATTTT
NA	TRBV10-3	TRBD1	TRBJ1-5	CAISESGQGTGQPQHF	TGTGCCATCAGTGAGTCGGGACAGGGGACGGGTCAGCCCCAGCATTTT
many	TRBV11-2	NA	TRBJ2-3	CASSSPGLAKRDTQYF	TGTGCCAGCAGCTCCCCCGGTCTAGCGAAGAGAGATACGCAGTATTTT
few	TRBV7-9	NA	TRBJ2-1	CASRKRTTPRENEQFF	TGTGCCAGCAGAAAGCGGACTACCCCCAGGGAGAATGAGCAGTTCTTC
NA	TRBV10-3	TRBD2	TRBJ2-4	CAISESGRAIAKNIQYF	TGTGCCATCAGTGAGTCTGGGAGGGCCATAGCCAAAAACATTCAGTACTTC
NA	TRBV20-1	TRBD2	TRBJ2-2	CSARAGLAGGRGELFF	TGCAGTGCTAGAGCCGGACTAGCGGGGGGTAGGGGGGAGCTGTTTTTT
many	TRBV4-3	NA	TRBJ1-4	CASSQDRQSNEKLFF	TGCGCCAGCAGCCAAGATCGGCAGAGTAATGAAAAACTGTTTTTT
many	TRBV6-5	NA	TRBJ2-1	CASSYGPGNEQFF	TGTGCCAGCAGTTACGGGCCAGGCAATGAGCAGTTCTTC
NA	TRBV5-1	NA	TRBJ1-2	CASSLARGRYYGYTF	TGCGCCAGCAGCTTGGCTAGGGGCAGGTACTATGGCTACACCTTC
NA	TRBV29-1	NA	TRBJ1-1	CSAEDSLHPEAFF	TGCAGCGCTGAAGATAGCCTGCACCCTGAAGCTTTCTTT
few	TRBV11-2	TRBD2	TRBJ2-5	CASAYGGVGETQYF	TGTGCCAGCGCCTACGGGGGGGTCGGGGAGACCCAGTACTTC
once	TRBV19	NA	TRBJ1-2	CASSMGLEGAYGYTF	TGTGCCAGTAGTATGGGGCTTGAAGGGGCCTATGGCTACACCTTC
NA	TRBV18	TRBD2	TRBJ2-5	CASSPWSLAGESSYNEQYF	TGTGCCAGCTCACCTTGGAGTCTAGCGGGGGAAAGCTCCTACAATGAGCAGTACTTC
NA	TRBV12-3/TRBV12-4	NA	TRBJ2-7	CASSFVIYEQYF	TGTGCCAGCAGTTTTGTCATATACGAGCAGTACTTC
many	TRBV11-2	TRBD1	TRBJ2-7	CASSLPQGGQGRFYEQYF	TGTGCCAGCAGCTTACCTCAGGGCGGACAGGGGAGGTTCTACGAGCAGTACTTC
many	TRBV27	TRBD2	TRBJ2-1	CASSRTSGREDEQFF	TGTGCCAGCAGTAGGACTAGCGGGAGAGAGGATGAGCAGTTCTTC
few	TRBV12-3/TRBV12-4	NA	TRBJ2-1	CASRGPSGSYNEQFF	TGTGCCAGCAGGGGACCATCGGGCAGTTACAATGAGCAGTTCTTC
NA	TRBV20-1	NA	TRBJ2-5	CSARNAGGETQYF	TGCAGTGCGCGGAACGCAGGAGGGGAGACCCAGTACTTC
few	TRBV15	NA	TRBJ1-4	CATSRDTPGNGEKLFF	TGTGCCACCAGCAGAGATACTCCCGGTAATGGGGAAAAACTGTTTTTT
few	TRBV6-5	NA	TRBJ2-2	CASSYDISDTGELFF	TGTGCCAGCAGTTACGACATTTCGGACACCGGGGAGCTGTTTTTT
few	TRBV5-4	NA	TRBJ2-3	CASSLDLDLADTQYF	TGTGCCAGCAGCTTGGATTTGGATTTGGCGGATACGCAGTATTTT
few	TRBV24-1	NA	TRBJ2-7	CATSEGTQGEYEQYF	TGTGCCACTAGCGAGGGGACCCAGGGCGAATACGAGCAGTACTTC
NA	TRBV28	TRBD1	TRBJ1-5	CASSLSGGYTANQPQHF	TGTGCCAGCAGTTTATCAGGGGGTTATACGGCCAATCAGCCCCAGCATTTT
few	TRBV18	NA	TRBJ1-1	CASSPDPNTEAFF	TGTGCCAGCTCACCTGATCCGAACACTGAAGCTTTCTTT
NA	TRBV20-1	TRBD1	TRBJ2-7	CSARNDRGPEQYF	TGCAGTGCTCGGAACGACAGGGGCCCCGAGCAGTACTTC
many	TRBV27	TRBD1	TRBJ2-7	CASSSPGDRAPYEQYF	TGTGCCAGCAGTTCCCCTGGGGACAGGGCGCCCTACGAGCAGTACTTC
NA	TRBV19	TRBD2	TRBJ2-3	CASSTRSSGGSADTQYF	TGTGCCAGTAGTACTCGTTCTAGCGGGGGCTCGGCAGATACGCAGTATTTT
few	TRBV12-3/TRBV12-4	NA	TRBJ1-2	CASSFRSSYGYTF	TGTGCCAGCAGTTTTCGTTCCTCGTATGGCTACACCTTC
many	TRBV20-1	TRBD2	TRBJ2-5	CSASRSGRGGQETQYF	TGCAGTGCTAGTCGGTCCGGGCGGGGGGGCCAAGAGACCCAGTACTTC
NA	TRBV11-2	NA	TRBJ2-7	CASSPVKAPKKYEQYF	TGTGCCAGCAGCCCCGTAAAGGCGCCCAAAAAATACGAGCAGTACTTC
NA	TRBV28	NA	TRBJ1-1	CASTVRGSEAFF	TGTGCCAGCACCGTAAGGGGTTCTGAAGCTTTCTTT
few	TRBV12-3/TRBV12-4	NA	TRBJ1-2	CASSSWGSDGYTF	TGTGCCAGCAGTTCATGGGGTAGCGATGGCTACACCTTC
many	TRBV20-1	TRBD2	TRBJ2-7	CSASRTSAYEQYF	TGCAGTGCTAGTAGGACTAGCGCCTACGAGCAGTACTTC
NA	TRBV2	NA	TRBJ1-2	CASSVWGGDQPQHFGDGYTF	NA
NA	TRBV11-2	NA	TRBJ2-5	CASSPQPPETQYF	TGTGCCAGCAGCCCGCAACCCCCAGAGACCCAGTACTTC